This TCR beta chain was observed in a study of blood T cell repertoires in COVID-19. The data were produced by immunoSEQ multiplex PCR, yet TCRdb's version contains in-frame clones alone and is incomplete. The sample has 200,000 to 300,000 clones; 86% are singletons. The germline CDR1 and CDR2 sequences are SGHTA and FQGTGA. This CDR3 region has 16 residues. Unmatched junction bases numbered 4, after V lost 1 base and J lost 2 bases. The receptor was derived from a woman aged 45-65 years who had recovered from COVID-19. This chain joins TRBV7-3 and TRBJ2-1; 8 nucleotides match TRBD2. Sequences were obtained from PBMCs or T cells enriched from blood (not recorded which). The CDR3 DNA sequence: TGTGCCAGCAGCTTAAGAGGTAGCGGGACCTACAATGAGCAGTTCTTC. This translates into CASSLRGSGTYNEQFF.